This T cell receptor beta chain was recovered during a study of blood T cell repertoires in COVID-19. The overall study: PBMCs, B-cell-depleted T cells, or T cells were the source of the cDNA or gDNA that made up the material.

Sequenced by immunoSEQ multiplex PCR; TCRdb stores in-frame clones only, minus some. The data hold over 200,000 clones, with roughly 86% observed a single time. The germline V and J ends were trimmed by 2 bases and 3 bases, with 7 bases remaining between them. The CDR3 is 14 residues long. The germline V gene has CDR1 SGHAT and CDR2 FQDESV (reference sequence). Sequencing was performed on peripheral blood. The receptor was derived from a woman aged 55-69 years with acute or convalescent COVID-19. This chain joins TRBV11-1 and TRBJ2-2; no firm D call. Here the CDR3 DNA reads TGTGCCAGCAGCTTACGTCTAGACACCGGGGAGCTGTTTTTT. Translating it yields CASSLRLDTGELFF.